In its sample, the clone carrying this T cell receptor (beta chain) was seen many times. The antigen is unknown. This entry comes from a study of T cells in Graves' hyperthyroidism and ophthalmopathy. Study overall: At the time of initial diagnosis and before any treatment, peripheral blood was collected.

The CDR3 covers 14 residues. The ends were cut back, 4 bases at V and 2 bases at J, with 14 bases in the middle. Germline V gene data show CDR1 as SQVTM and CDR2 as ANQGSEA. TCR beta CDR3 sequences were amplified from RNA transcripts. HTBI primers were the set used in a first-round RT-PCR of the TCR CDR3. TCRdb used MiXCR to reprocess the multiplex PCR reads, holding one entry per CDR3 protein. The sample shows fewer than 350,000 distinct CDR3 sequences, roughly 18% of them seen only once. The study based diagnoses on clinical symptoms, serum thyroxine and TRAb, thyroid ultrasound and orbital computed tomography. Overall study results and limits: Blood also showed most of the thyroid clonotypes that were expanded above 0.001. Separating ophthalmopathy from stable hyperthyroidism was achieved by a 13 V-J model.

The V gene is TRBV29-1, the J gene TRBJ2-5, with D hard to call. The source is a woman in her thirties or forties with Graves' ophthalmopathy. Source material: blood. The CDR3 DNA reads TGCAGCGTTGTTGTCAGGCGGTTGCAAGAGACCCAGTACTTC. This sequence encodes CSVVVRRLQETQYF.